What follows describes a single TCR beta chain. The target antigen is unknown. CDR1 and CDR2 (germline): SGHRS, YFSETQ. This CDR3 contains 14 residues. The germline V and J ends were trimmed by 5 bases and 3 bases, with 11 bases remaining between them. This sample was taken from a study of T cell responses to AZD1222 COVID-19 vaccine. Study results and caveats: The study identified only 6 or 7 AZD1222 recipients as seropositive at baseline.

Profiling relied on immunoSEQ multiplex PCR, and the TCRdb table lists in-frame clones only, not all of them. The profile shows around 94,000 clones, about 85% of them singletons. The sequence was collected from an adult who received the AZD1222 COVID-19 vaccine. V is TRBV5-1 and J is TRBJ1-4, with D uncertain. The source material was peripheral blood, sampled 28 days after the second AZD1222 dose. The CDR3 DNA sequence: TGCGCCAGCAGGGCAGCATCGGCTAATGAAAAACTGTTTTTT. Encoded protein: CASRAASANEKLFF. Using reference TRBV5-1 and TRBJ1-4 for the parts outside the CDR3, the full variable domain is KAGVTQTPRYLIKTRGQQVTLSCSPISGHRSVSWYQQTPGQGLQFLFEYFSETQRNKGNFPGRFSGRQFSNSRSEMNVSTLELGDSALYLCASRAASANEKLFFGSGTQLSVL.